These T cell receptor beta chains were read from a single sample in a study of CD4 and CD8 cells across lung adenocarcinoma regions. In TCRdb, the PCR reads were re-called with MiXCR into one record per CDR3 protein. The table includes about 12,000 distinct CDR3 sequences, about 50% detected once. Sequenced material: CD8+ T cells from the margin of a lung tumor. The receptors originated from a male donor with lung adenocarcinoma. The CD4 and CD8 labels of this study may be unreliable. Each CDR3 is given with its conserved first and last residue. The D gene is left open where the match is weak. Where a row states a size, it is once, few, many or the class of an expanded clone; other rows omit it.

D gene: TRBD2
clone size: NA
J gene: TRBJ2-5
V gene: TRBV6-1
CDR3 protein: CASRGVAGRPPDTQYF
CDR3 DNA: TGTGCCAGCAGGGGGGTAGCGGGACGACCCCCAGATACGCAGTACTTT

D gene: NA
clone size: NA
J gene: TRBJ2-2
V gene: TRBV6-1
CDR3 protein: CASRDLAAVESETLYF
CDR3 DNA: TGTGCCAGCAGGGATTTAGCGGCTGTGGAATCCGAGACGCTGTATTTT

D gene: NA
clone size: NA
J gene: TRBJ2-2
V gene: TRBV4-1
CDR3 protein: CASSPRVGGSGELFF
CDR3 DNA: TGCGCCAGCAGCCCAAGAGTGGGGGGATCCGGGGAGCTGTTTTTT

D gene: NA
clone size: many
J gene: TRBJ2-2
V gene: TRBV6-2/TRBV6-3
CDR3 protein: CASRTRGQTGELFF
CDR3 DNA: TGTGCCAGCAGGACGCGTGGACAAACCGGGGAGCTGTTTTTT

D gene: NA
clone size: NA
J gene: TRBJ2-3
V gene: TRBV9
CDR3 protein: CASSVGVTDTQYF
CDR3 DNA: TGTGCCAGCAGCGTTGGCGTCACAGATACGCAGTATTTT

D gene: TRBD1
clone size: medium-sized
J gene: TRBJ2-1
V gene: TRBV6-6
CDR3 protein: CASSYLSGGQDNEQFF
CDR3 DNA: TGTGCCAGCAGTTACTTGTCAGGAGGACAGGACAATGAGCAGTTCTTC

D gene: NA
clone size: medium-sized
J gene: TRBJ2-5
V gene: TRBV7-6
CDR3 protein: CASSLAGVAWETQYF
CDR3 DNA: TGTGCCAGCAGCTTAGCGGGCGTGGCGTGGGAGACCCAGTACTTC

D gene: NA
clone size: medium-sized
J gene: TRBJ1-2
V gene: TRBV6-6
CDR3 protein: CASGLTGGRDGYTF
CDR3 DNA: TGTGCCAGCGGCCTAACTGGGGGGCGCGATGGCTACACCTTC

D gene: TRBD2
clone size: once
J gene: TRBJ2-7
V gene: TRBV27
CDR3 protein: CASSGRGAGGTDTQYF
CDR3 DNA: TGTGCCAGCAGTGGGCGAGGGGCGGGAGGCACAGATACGCAGTACTTC

D gene: NA
clone size: NA
J gene: TRBJ2-1
V gene: TRBV6-2/TRBV6-3
CDR3 protein: CASTSWGNEQFF
CDR3 DNA: TGTGCCAGCACGTCTTGGGGGAATGAGCAGTTCTTC

D gene: NA
clone size: NA
J gene: TRBJ2-3
V gene: TRBV7-2
CDR3 protein: CASTNWAGLGGGARDTQYF
CDR3 DNA: TGTGCCAGCACCAACTGGGCGGGACTAGGGGGCGGTGCTAGAGATACGCAGTATTTC

D gene: TRBD2
clone size: NA
J gene: TRBJ2-3
V gene: TRBV27
CDR3 protein: CASSSELARGGKDTQYF
CDR3 DNA: TGTGCCAGCAGTTCGGAACTAGCGCGGGGGGGCAAAGACACGCAGTATTTT

D gene: TRBD2
clone size: few
J gene: TRBJ2-2
V gene: TRBV6-1
CDR3 protein: CASSRGLEVGELFF
CDR3 DNA: TGTGCCAGCAGCCGGGGACTAGAGGTCGGGGAGCTGTTTTTT

D gene: NA
clone size: NA
J gene: TRBJ2-1
V gene: TRBV12-3/TRBV12-4
CDR3 protein: CASRYGRPNEQFF
CDR3 DNA: TGTGCCAGCAGATACGGACGCCCAAATGAGCAGTTCTTC

D gene: TRBD1
clone size: many
J gene: TRBJ2-1
V gene: TRBV7-8
CDR3 protein: CASSLDRGLYNEQFF
CDR3 DNA: TGTGCCAGCAGCTTAGACAGGGGGCTCTACAATGAGCAGTTCTTC

D gene: NA
clone size: many
J gene: TRBJ1-3
V gene: TRBV6-1
CDR3 protein: CASSLTVSGNTIYF
CDR3 DNA: TGTGCCAGCAGTCTCACGGTCTCTGGAAACACCATATATTTT

D gene: TRBD1
clone size: medium-sized
J gene: TRBJ2-2
V gene: TRBV12-3/TRBV12-4
CDR3 protein: CASSPWTGGTNTGELFF
CDR3 DNA: TGTGCCAGCAGTCCGTGGACAGGGGGCACAAACACCGGGGAGCTGTTTTTT

D gene: NA
clone size: medium-sized
J gene: TRBJ2-3
V gene: TRBV7-8
CDR3 protein: CASHPGEARDTQYF
CDR3 DNA: TGTGCCAGCCATCCGGGGGAGGCCCGAGATACGCAGTATTTT

D gene: NA
clone size: NA
J gene: TRBJ2-4
V gene: TRBV6-1
CDR3 protein: CGSRTRGGGKDTQYF
CDR3 DNA: TGTGGCAGCCGCACGAGGGGGGGAGGCAAAGATACGCAGTACTTC

D gene: TRBD2
clone size: NA
J gene: TRBJ2-5
V gene: TRBV27
CDR3 protein: CASQMRGGGWETQYF
CDR3 DNA: TGTGCCAGTCAAATGCGGGGGGGCGGTTGGGAGACCCAGTACTTC

D gene: NA
clone size: few
J gene: TRBJ2-1
V gene: TRBV11-3
CDR3 protein: CASSLSPRTVQWETQFF
CDR3 DNA: TGTGCCAGCAGCTTATCGCCGCGGACAGTCCAATGGGAGACCCAGTTCTTC

D gene: TRBD1
clone size: medium-sized
J gene: TRBJ1-6
V gene: TRBV27
CDR3 protein: CASSPRTGRYNSPLHF
CDR3 DNA: TGTGCCAGCAGTCCCAGGACAGGACGCTATAATTCACCCCTCCACTTT

D gene: TRBD1
clone size: NA
J gene: TRBJ1-1
V gene: TRBV20-1
CDR3 protein: CSARGFGTGAAFF
CDR3 DNA: TGCAGTGCTAGAGGGTTCGGGACAGGGGCAGCTTTCTTT

D gene: NA
clone size: medium-sized
J gene: TRBJ1-1
V gene: TRBV11-3
CDR3 protein: CASSLNRDSSEAFF
CDR3 DNA: TGTGCCAGCAGCTTAAATCGGGACTCCTCTGAAGCTTTCTTT

D gene: NA
clone size: NA
J gene: TRBJ2-3
V gene: TRBV6-1
CDR3 protein: CGSRPGRRGTDTQYF
CDR3 DNA: TGTGGCAGCAGACCGGGGCGGAGGGGCACAGATACGCAGTACTTT

D gene: NA
clone size: NA
J gene: TRBJ2-4
V gene: TRBV10-3
CDR3 protein: CAARRASPTGNEQFF
CDR3 DNA: TGTGCCGCGAGGCGGGCTAGCCCAACGGGCAATGAGCAGTTTTTC

D gene: NA
clone size: many
J gene: TRBJ2-7
V gene: TRBV11-3
CDR3 protein: CASSLDGHEQYF
CDR3 DNA: TGTGCCAGCAGCTTAGATGGGCACGAGCAGTACTTC

D gene: TRBD2
clone size: NA
J gene: TRBJ2-5
V gene: TRBV6-8
CDR3 protein: CASSEGLAGRGQETQYF
CDR3 DNA: TGTGCCAGCAGTGAGGGGCTAGCGGGCCGTGGCCAAGAGACGCAGTACTTC

D gene: NA
clone size: NA
J gene: TRBJ2-3
V gene: TRBV7-2
CDR3 protein: CASSLVRGDTQYF
CDR3 DNA: TGTGCCAGCAGCTTAGTTCGGGGGGATACGCAGTATTTT

D gene: TRBD1
clone size: NA
J gene: TRBJ2-1
V gene: TRBV6-1
CDR3 protein: CASTADRYAYEQFF
CDR3 DNA: TGTGCCAGCACCGCGGACAGGTACGCCTACGAGCAGTTCTTC

D gene: NA
clone size: NA
J gene: TRBJ2-1
V gene: TRBV6-1
CDR3 protein: CASGLWGTNTQYF
CDR3 DNA: TGCGCCTCGGGGCTGTGGGGCACAAACACGCAGTACTTT

D gene: NA
clone size: once
J gene: TRBJ2-3
V gene: TRBV6-4
CDR3 protein: CASSDSGLGTKDTQYF
CDR3 DNA: TGTGCCAGCAGTGACTCAGGGCTGGGTACCAAAGATACTCAGTATTTT

D gene: NA
clone size: many
J gene: TRBJ2-5
V gene: TRBV6-1
CDR3 protein: CASSEGPIVETQYF
CDR3 DNA: TGTGCCAGCAGTGAAGGGCCAATCGTGGAGACCCAGTACTTC